The present entry profiles one TCR beta chain with its context. Its cognate antigen is unknown. The length of the CDR3 is 13 residues. CDR1 is LGHNA and CDR2 is YSLEER in the germline V gene. The germline V and J ends were trimmed by 0 bases and 5 bases, with 7 bases remaining between them. This sample is part of a study of long-term antiretroviral therapy in people with HIV. Points from the study as a whole: Across all time points, the repertoire was dominated by clones that expanded before ART.

immunoSEQ v3.0 was run at survey level. Clones were read by immunoSEQ multiplex PCR, and TCRdb kept only the in-frame ones, dropping some. This table has 15,000 or so clones, approximately 90% appearing once. The study drew at least one pre-ART and at least two post-ART PBMC samples from every donor. Every HIV-positive participant received treatment in the United States. The sequence was obtained from a woman in her forties with HIV. The chain uses TRBV4-3 and TRBJ1-2; weak D call: TRBD1 (5 bases). Sequencing was performed on unsorted PBMCs, taken 0.6 years after starting antiretroviral therapy. The CDR3 is CASSQEGVYGYTF. The CDR3 bases are TGCGCCAGCAGCCAAGAGGGGGTTTATGGCTACACCTTC.